The text below deals with one TCR beta chain. Its antigen is still unknown. No quality values exist for individual bases; no much larger clone is one base distant. The collaborating institutions used their own protocols to collect whole blood in K2EDTA tubes. For TCRbeta analysis, collaborators shipped samples in one of three forms: frozen whole blood, isolated PBMCs, or DNA extracted from either of those sample types. TCRbeta CDR3 regions were amplified from genomic DNA by means of the immunoSEQ Assay, a bias-controlled multiplex PCR. The authors' pipeline ran thus. Nucleated cell counts per sample were estimated from amplification of reference gene primers within the assay. Sequence reads were collapsed and filtered to measure the absolute abundance of every unique TCRbeta CDR3 rearrangement. For each sample, productive Simpson clonality was calculated as the square root of Simpson's diversity index over productive rearrangements. TCRdb stores this immuneACCESS table with in-frame sequences only. Part of the clones is absent; in the studies checked, under half of the shortfall reflects unresolved V genes, and no reason is known for the rest. V and J calls and clone size come straight from that table; D and trimming were deduced from the DNA. For this sample there are roughly 100,000 clones; 81% appear just once. Roughly 37% of the sample is in the top ten clones.

The germline V gene supplies CDR1 SGHRS and CDR2 YFSETQ. The CDR3 starts with the cysteine, ends with the phenylalanine, and has 16 residues. The read is trimmed to its CDR3 DNA, 48 bases read in frame from base 1. Trimming leaves V shorter by 4 bases and J shorter by 7 bases, with the junction holding 16 bases beyond the gene matches. This sample was included in a study of blood T cell repertoires in COVID-19 (dated by TCRdb to the early 2020s). In terms of the full investigation: Samples from collaborators originated in the United States, Italy and Spain and spanned both the acute and convalescent phases of COVID-19. The material from the prospective study consisted of cDNA or gDNA derived from T cells, B-cell-depleted T cells, or PBMCs. The dataset comprised deeply sampled blood TCRbeta repertoires from subjects exposed to, actively infected with, or recovered from COVID-19. The repertoires were released in a freely available public database intended as a resource for research on the immune response to SARS-CoV-2. The samples were drawn from the first 160 participants of the ongoing ImmuneRACE study and from about 1,200 subjects provided by 6 global collaborators. Sample metadata almost always included a de-identified subject ID, COVID-19 status, age in years and sex. HLA class I and class II types, where available, came from metadata supplied by the sample provider rather than from assay-based typing. General conclusions and limits of the study: The amount of clinical and demographic metadata varied by source and participant and was provided uncurated.

The chain is encoded by TRBV5-1 joined to TRBJ1-1; 7 nucleotides in the junction match TRBD1. The sequence was collected from an elderly man with acute or convalescent COVID-19. Sequenced input: peripheral blood. The CDR3 in this case is CASSAYPQEGAVEAFF. The DNA is as follows: TGCGCCAGCAGCGCCTACCCACAGGAGGGGGCGGTTGAAGCTTTCTTT.